What follows are 13 T cell receptor beta chains derived from one specimen sequenced in a study of cytomegalovirus exposure and HLA in healthy donors. PCR involved 60 Vbeta and 13 Jbeta primers. Profiled with immunoSEQ multiplex PCR; TCRdb holds only in-frame clones, not every one. The sample includes 50,000 to 75,000 clones, just under 75% of them seen just once. Sequenced sample: PBMCs. The receptors originated from a man aged 25-45 years in good health and CMV-seropositive.

This chain joins TRBV4-1 and TRBJ2-5; no definite D call. CDR1 and CDR2 (germline): MGHRA, YSYEKL. V dropped 1 base and J dropped 1 base, with 7 bases sitting between them. The CDR3 is 14 amino acids. The CDR3 DNA reads TGCGCCAGCAGCCAAGTGGCGGTCCAAGAGACCCAGTACTTC. This sequence encodes CASSQVAVQETQYF.

The V gene is TRBV7-9, the J gene TRBJ1-3; 7 bases map to TRBD1. V lost 1 base, J lost 7 bases, and 7 bases stayed unmatched. The CDR3 has 15 amino acids. CDR1 is SEHNR and CDR2 is FQNEAQ in the germline V gene (reference sequence). CDR3 in amino acids: CASSLGDRPRNTIYF. The CDR3 DNA follows: TGTGCCAGCAGCTTAGGGGACAGACCCCGCAACACCATATATTTT.

This chain links TRBV7-2 with TRBJ2-5, with 12 positions matching TRBD2. CDR1 and CDR2 from the germline V gene are SGHTA and FQGNSA. The CDR3 has 17 residues. V was pared by 3 bases and J by 1 base, with 6 bases of the junction left unmatched. In DNA, the CDR3 is TGTGCCAGCAGCTTTCTAGGACTAGCGGGGACCCAAGAGACCCAGTACTTC. Its protein product is CASSFLGLAGTQETQYF.

This clone occurred once. The chain combines TRBV2 with TRBJ2-5; TRBD1 agrees at 8 bases. Germline values: CDR1 SNHLY, CDR2 FYNNEI. This CDR3 has 16 amino acids. J gave up 5 bases and V 7 bases, and 15 bases lay outside the gene matches. Here the CDR3 DNA reads TGTGCCAGCACCGGAGCAGGGGGCGCGAGATTGGAGACCCAGTACTTC. Its protein is CASTGAGGARLETQYF. Full variable domain (remainder filled in from reference TRBV2 and TRBJ2-5): EPEVTQTPSHQVTQMGQEVILRCVPISNHLYFYWYRQILGQKVEFLVSFYNNEISEKSEIFDDQFSVERPDGSNFTLKIRSTKLEDSAMYFCASTGAGGARLETQYFGPGTRLLVL.

The V gene is TRBV7-3, the J gene TRBJ1-5; no clear D gene. The CDR3 loop spans 13 amino acids. V dropped 5 bases and J dropped 3 bases, with 8 bases sitting between them. Germline lookup yields CDR1 SGHTA and CDR2 FQGTGA. Written as DNA, the CDR3 is TGTGCCAGCAGCGAGGATGCCAATCAGCCCCAGCATTTT. It encodes CASSEDANQPQHF.

This rearrangement joins TRBV19 to TRBJ1-5; D is unclear. In germline, CDR1 is LNHDA, CDR2 SQIVND (reference sequence). The V and J ends lost 6 bases and 6 bases respectively, with 15 bases between them. The CDR3 runs to 14 residues. This CDR3 is CASRTTGMSQPQHF. CDR3 nucleotides: TGTGCCAGTAGGACTACGGGGATGAGTCAGCCCCAGCATTTT.

The chain uses TRBV2 and TRBJ1-6; TRBD1 matches at 8 bases. Trimming took 6 bases from V and 8 from J; bases not matched to a gene: 6. The CDR3 is made up of 14 amino acids. CDR1 and CDR2 (germline): SNHLY, FYNNEI. The CDR3 here is CASSSTGGDSPLHF. The CDR3 coding sequence is TGTGCCAGCAGCTCAACAGGGGGTGATTCACCCCTCCACTTT.

A few counts support this clone. This chain connects TRBV5-1 to TRBJ2-7, with no clear D. The CDR3 consists of 13 residues. The ends were cut back, 0 bases at V and 4 bases at J, with 8 bases in the middle. Germline CDR1 is SGHRS and CDR2 is YFSETQ. CDR3 sequence reads: CASSLAPEYEQYF. CDR3 sequence (DNA): TGCGCCAGCAGCTTGGCCCCCGAGTACGAGCAGTACTTC.

This clone occurred a few times. The chain employs TRBV11-3 and TRBJ2-3; D remains ambiguous. The V gene lost 1 base and the J gene lost 4 bases, with 6 bases spanning the gap. The CDR3 has 13 amino acids. Per germline, CDR1 SGHNT and CDR2 YENEEA. Here the CDR3 DNA reads TGTGCCAGCAGCTTAGGACTGGCAGATACGCAGTATTTT. It yields the protein CASSLGLADTQYF.

The chain is built from TRBV6-4 and TRBJ2-1; 7 nucleotides agree with TRBD1. The germline V gene has CDR1 MRHNA and CDR2 SNTAGT. The CDR3 runs to 14 residues. The V and J ends lost 2 bases and 3 bases, in that order; junction bases with no gene match: 1. CDR3 amino acids: CASSDGQDYNEQFF. The CDR3 DNA is TGTGCCAGCAGTGACGGACAGGACTACAATGAGCAGTTCTTC.

The CDR3 spells CASSLRKGLGLTEAFF. The CDR3 DNA reads as TGTGCCAGCAGCCTGAGGAAAGGGCTGGGGCTCACTGAAGCTTTCTTT. V usage is TRBV4-2 and J usage is TRBJ1-1; weak D call: TRBD1 (5 bases). This CDR3 is 16 amino acids long. CDR1 LGHNA and CDR2 YNFKEQ come from the germline V gene. The ends were cut back, 4 bases at V and 4 bases at J, with 19 bases in the middle.

V usage is TRBV7-9 and J usage is TRBJ1-2; D may be TRBD1 (6 bases). This CDR3 is 13 amino acids long. V lost 10 bases and J 2 bases, leaving 14 bases between the germline ends. Germline assignment: CDR1 SEHNR and CDR2 FQNEAQ (reference sequence). CDR3 loop: CAISRGANYGYTF. The CDR3 DNA sequence: TGTGCCATCTCGCGGGGGGCAAACTATGGCTACACCTTC.

This chain links TRBV27 with TRBJ2-1; 9 nucleotides align to TRBD2. The CDR3 contains 14 residues. Unmatched junction bases numbered 4, after V lost 4 bases and J lost 6 bases. Per germline, CDR1 MNHEY and CDR2 SMNVEV (reference sequence). The CDR3 DNA follows: TGTGCCAGCAGTTCGGGACTAGCTCGCAATGAGCAGTTCTTC. The encoded protein is CASSSGLARNEQFF.